The clone carrying this T cell receptor beta chain came up many times. The target antigen is unknown. The data are from a study of T cells after yellow fever vaccination. Whole-study results and caveats: Contaminants from the bulk population, in the form of abundant clonotypes, could be found in FACS-sorted repertoires.

A process of 5'RACE template switching, which added a universal primer site and UMIs, was used to make TCR cDNA. In TCRdb, the 5' RACE reads were re-called with MiXCR into one record per CDR3 protein. Of around 530,000 distinct CDR3 sequences in the sample, about a sixth were seen once. V lost 0 bases and J lost 7; bases outside the gene matches: 8. In germline, CDR1 is LGHNA, CDR2 YSLEER. CDR3 length: 16 amino acids. The sample here was PBMCs, taken less than 6 days after the first yellow fever vaccination. The sequence was collected from a man aged 18 to 30 who received the YFV17D yellow fever vaccine. The chain recombines TRBV4-3 with TRBJ1-1; TRBD1 matches 10 bases. The CDR3 sequence: CASSQEGQGFRGEAFF. For the CDR3, the DNA is TGCGCCAGCAGCCAAGAGGGACAGGGGTTTAGGGGTGAAGCTTTCTTT.